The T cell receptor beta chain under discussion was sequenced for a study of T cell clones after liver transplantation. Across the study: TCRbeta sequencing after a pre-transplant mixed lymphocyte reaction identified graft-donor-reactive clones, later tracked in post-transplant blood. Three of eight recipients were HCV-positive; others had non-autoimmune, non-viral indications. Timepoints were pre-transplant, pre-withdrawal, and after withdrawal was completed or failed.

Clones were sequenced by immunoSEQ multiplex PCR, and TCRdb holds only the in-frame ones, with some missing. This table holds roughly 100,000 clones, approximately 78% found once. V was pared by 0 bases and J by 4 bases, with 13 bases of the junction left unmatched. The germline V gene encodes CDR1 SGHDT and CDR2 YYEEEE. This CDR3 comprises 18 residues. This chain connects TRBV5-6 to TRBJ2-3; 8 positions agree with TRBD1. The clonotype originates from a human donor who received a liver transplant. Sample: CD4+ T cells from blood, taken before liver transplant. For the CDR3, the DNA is TGTGCCAGCAGCTTGGCTTCGGGACAGGCTTACCTGGCAGATACGCAGTATTTT. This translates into CASSLASGQAYLADTQYF.